What follows are 8 T cell receptor beta chains derived from one specimen sequenced in a study of blood T cell repertoires in COVID-19. Sequencing was performed with immunoSEQ multiplex PCR; in TCRdb, only in-frame clones are kept and a portion is missing. The sample includes 300,000 to 400,000 clones, 88% of them seen just once. Material: PBMCs or T cells enriched from blood (not recorded which). The receptor source for this set is a woman aged 18-29 years who had recovered from COVID-19.

This clone was seen once. The chain recombines TRBV7-8 with TRBJ2-2, with 9 bases fitting TRBD2. The V gene's germline CDR1 is SGHVS and CDR2 FQNEAQ. The CDR3 has 16 residues. Germline trimming cut 4 bases from V and 4 bases from J; bases unmatched to any gene: 7. The CDR3 DNA reads as TGTGCCAGCAGCTACCCTGCGGGGGGGGTCACCGGGGAGCTGTTTTTT. This sequence encodes CASSYPAGGVTGELFF. The whole variable domain, remainder taken from reference TRBV7-8 and TRBJ2-2, is GAGVSQSPRYKVAKRGQDVALRCDPISGHVSLFWYQQALGQGPEFLTYFQNEAQLDKSGLPSDRFFAERPEGSVSTLKIQRTQQEDSAVYLCASSYPAGGVTGELFFGEGSRLTVL.

The chain uses TRBV2 and TRBJ2-7; 7 positions match TRBD1. Trimming cost V 3 bases and J 0 bases; bases outside gene matches: 2. Germline CDR1 SNHLY, CDR2 FYNNEI. The CDR3 covers 14 residues. In DNA, the CDR3 is TGTGCCAGCAGTGAGACAGGGAGCTCCTACGAGCAGTACTTC. Protein: CASSETGSSYEQYF.

Only one count was recorded for this clone. This chain links TRBV28 with TRBJ2-1, with a tentative D call TRBD2 (5 bases). The germline V and J ends were trimmed by 2 bases and 12 bases, with 23 bases remaining between them. In germline, CDR1 is MDHEN, CDR2 SYDVKM. The CDR3 is 16 amino acids. The CDR3 reads CASSLGLSGISGWQFF. Written as DNA, the CDR3 is TGTGCCAGCAGTTTAGGGCTTTCCGGCATCTCGGGGTGGCAGTTCTTC.

Worth noting for this clone: An end of the junction differs from the germline gene, which may be a read error. The chain carries TRBV7-9 and TRBJ1-1; D is unclear. CDR1 is SEHNR and CDR2 is FQNEAQ in the germline V gene (reference sequence). The CDR3 has 15 amino acids. Here the CDR3 DNA reads TGTGCCAGCAGCTACACCCCCGTCGTGAATACTGAAGCTTTCTTT. It specifies CASSYTPVVNTEAFF.

Written as DNA, the CDR3 is TGTGCCACCAGCGCTGACAGGGCCCCCTCCCAGCCCCAGCATTTT. Translated: CATSADRAPSQPQHF. This chain connects TRBV15 to TRBJ1-5; 7 nucleotides line up with TRBD1. This CDR3 is 15 amino acids long. Germline V gene lookup returns CDR1 LNHNV and CDR2 YYDKDF (reference sequence). Trimming at V came to 5 bases and at J to 7 bases, leaving 11 bases not matched to a gene.

The DNA of the CDR3 is TGTGCCAGCTCACCACGAGGACAGAGGAATGAAAAACTGTTTTTT. This encodes CASSPRGQRNEKLFF. The chain is built from TRBV18 and TRBJ1-4; D is possibly TRBD1 (6 bases). The CDR3 is 15 residues long. Germline V gene lookup returns CDR1 KGHSH and CDR2 LQKENI. V was shortened by 1 base and J by 5 bases, with 11 bases between the two germline ends. Together with reference TRBV18 and TRBJ1-4, the CDR3 gives the full variable domain: NAGVMQNPRHLVRRRGQEARLRCSPMKGHSHVYWYRQLPEEGLKFMVYLQKENIIDESGMPKERFSAEFPKEGPSILRIQQVVRGDSAAYFCASSPRGQRNEKLFFGSGTQLSVL.

The chain uses TRBV7-4 and TRBJ1-5; D unclear. There are 12 residues in the CDR3. Trimming took 2 bases from V and 6 from J, leaving 5 bases between them. Germline CDR1 SGHVT, CDR2 SQSDAQ. CDR3 loop: CASSLSSQPQHF. The CDR3 nucleotides read TGTGCCAGCAGCTTATCGTCTCAGCCCCAGCATTTT.

This rearrangement joins TRBV12-3 or TRBV12-4 to TRBJ1-2; no definite D call. The CDR3 length is 13 residues. V dropped 5 bases and J dropped 6 bases, with 13 bases sitting between them. The CDR3 protein is CASSRFYEDGYTF. CDR3 DNA sequence: TGTGCCAGCAGTCGCTTCTATGAGGATGGCTACACCTTC.